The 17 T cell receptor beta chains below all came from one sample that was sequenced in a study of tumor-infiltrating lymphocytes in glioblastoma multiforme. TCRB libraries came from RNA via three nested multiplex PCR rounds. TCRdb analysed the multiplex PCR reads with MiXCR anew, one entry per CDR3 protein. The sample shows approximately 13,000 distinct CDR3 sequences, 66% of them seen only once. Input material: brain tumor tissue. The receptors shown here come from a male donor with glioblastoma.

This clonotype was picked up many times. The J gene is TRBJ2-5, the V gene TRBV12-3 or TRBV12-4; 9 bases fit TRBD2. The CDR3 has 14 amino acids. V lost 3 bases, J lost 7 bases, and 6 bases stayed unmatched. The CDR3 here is CASSLAGGVGTQYF. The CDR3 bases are TGTGCCAGCAGTTTGGCGGGAGGGGTTGGGACCCAGTACTTC.

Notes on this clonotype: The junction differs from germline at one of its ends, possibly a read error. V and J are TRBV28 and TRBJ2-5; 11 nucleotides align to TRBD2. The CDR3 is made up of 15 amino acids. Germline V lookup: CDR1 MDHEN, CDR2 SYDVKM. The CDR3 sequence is CSSSSPGLAEDTQYF. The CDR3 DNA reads TGTTCCAGCAGTTCGCCGGGACTAGCGGAAGATACCCAGTACTTC.

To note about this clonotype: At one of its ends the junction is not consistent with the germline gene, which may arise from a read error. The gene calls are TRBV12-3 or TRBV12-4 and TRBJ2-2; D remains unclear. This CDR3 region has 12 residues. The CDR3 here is CVSSFGSGELFF. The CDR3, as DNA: TGTGTCAGCAGTTTCGGTTCCGGGGAGCTGTTTTTT.

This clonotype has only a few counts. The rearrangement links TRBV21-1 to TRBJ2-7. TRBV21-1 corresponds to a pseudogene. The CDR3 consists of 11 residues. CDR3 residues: CACSTFREQYF. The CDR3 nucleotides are TGTGCCTGCAGCACCTTTCGCGAGCAGTATTTC.

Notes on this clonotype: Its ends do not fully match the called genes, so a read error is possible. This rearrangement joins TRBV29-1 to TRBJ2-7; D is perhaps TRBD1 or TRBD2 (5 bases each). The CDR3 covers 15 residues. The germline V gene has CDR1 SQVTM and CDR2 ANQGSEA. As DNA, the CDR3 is TGCAGCGTTGGAATCACCGGGACGGGGTCCTACGAGCTGTCCTTC. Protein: CSVGITGTGSYELSF.

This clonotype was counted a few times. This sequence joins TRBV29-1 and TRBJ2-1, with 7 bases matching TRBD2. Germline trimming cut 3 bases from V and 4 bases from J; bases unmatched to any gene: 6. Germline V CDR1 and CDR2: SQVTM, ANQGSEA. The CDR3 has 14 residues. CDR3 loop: CSVDGASGYNEQFF. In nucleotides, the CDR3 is TGCAGCGTTGATGGCGCTAGCGGATACAATGAGCAGTTCTTC.

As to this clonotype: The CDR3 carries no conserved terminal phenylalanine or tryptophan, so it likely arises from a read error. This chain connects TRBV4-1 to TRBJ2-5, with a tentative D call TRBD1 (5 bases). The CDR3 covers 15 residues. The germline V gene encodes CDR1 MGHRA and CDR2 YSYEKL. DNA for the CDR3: TGCGCTAGCAGCCAGGAAGTCAGGGAACAGGAGACCCAGTACTAC. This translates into CASSQEVREQETQYY.

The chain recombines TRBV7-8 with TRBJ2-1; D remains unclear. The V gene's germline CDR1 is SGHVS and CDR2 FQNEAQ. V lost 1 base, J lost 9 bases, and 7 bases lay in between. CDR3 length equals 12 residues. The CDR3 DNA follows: TGTGCCAGCAGCTTAGGCGCGCTTGAGCAGTTCTTC. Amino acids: CASSLGALEQFF.

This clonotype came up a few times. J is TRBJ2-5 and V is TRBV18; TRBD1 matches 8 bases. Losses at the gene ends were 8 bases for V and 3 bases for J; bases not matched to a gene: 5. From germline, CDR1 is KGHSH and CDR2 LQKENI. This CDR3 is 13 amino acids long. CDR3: CASRGTGEETQYF. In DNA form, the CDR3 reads TGTGCCAGCCGAGGGACAGGTGAAGAGACCCAGTACTTC.

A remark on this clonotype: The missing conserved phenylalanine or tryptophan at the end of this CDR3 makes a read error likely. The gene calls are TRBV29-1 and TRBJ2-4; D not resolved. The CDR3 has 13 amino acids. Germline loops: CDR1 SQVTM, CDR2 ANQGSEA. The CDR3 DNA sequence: TGCAGCGTTGGGGTTACAGCCAAAAACACTCAGTACCTC. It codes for CSVGVTAKNTQYL.

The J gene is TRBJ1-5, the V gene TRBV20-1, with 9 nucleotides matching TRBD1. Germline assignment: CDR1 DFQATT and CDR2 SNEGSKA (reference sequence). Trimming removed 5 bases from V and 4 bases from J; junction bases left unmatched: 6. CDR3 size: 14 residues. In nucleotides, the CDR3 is TGCAGTGCTTGGACAGGGGAGGGGAATCAGCCCCAGCATTTT. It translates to CSAWTGEGNQPQHF.

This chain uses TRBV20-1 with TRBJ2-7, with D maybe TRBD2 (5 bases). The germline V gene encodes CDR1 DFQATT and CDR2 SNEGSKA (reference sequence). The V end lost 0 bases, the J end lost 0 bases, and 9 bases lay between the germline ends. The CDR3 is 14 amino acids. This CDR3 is CSAREPEGSYEQYF. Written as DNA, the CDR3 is TGCAGTGCTAGAGAGCCTGAGGGCTCCTACGAGCAGTACTTC.

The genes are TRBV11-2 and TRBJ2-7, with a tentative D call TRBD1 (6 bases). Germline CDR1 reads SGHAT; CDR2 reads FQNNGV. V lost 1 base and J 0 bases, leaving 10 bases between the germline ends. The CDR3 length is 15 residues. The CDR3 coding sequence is TGTGCCAGCAGCTTAGGGGGGCACTACTCCTACGAGCAGTACTTC. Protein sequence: CASSLGGHYSYEQYF.

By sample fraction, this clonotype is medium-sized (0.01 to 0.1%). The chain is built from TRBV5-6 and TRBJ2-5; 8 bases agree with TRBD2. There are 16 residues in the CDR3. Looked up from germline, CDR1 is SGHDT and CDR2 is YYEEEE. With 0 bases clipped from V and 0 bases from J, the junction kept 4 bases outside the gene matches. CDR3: CASSLVVAGYQETQYF. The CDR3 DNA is TGTGCCAGCAGCTTGGTGGTAGCGGGGTACCAAGAGACCCAGTACTTC.

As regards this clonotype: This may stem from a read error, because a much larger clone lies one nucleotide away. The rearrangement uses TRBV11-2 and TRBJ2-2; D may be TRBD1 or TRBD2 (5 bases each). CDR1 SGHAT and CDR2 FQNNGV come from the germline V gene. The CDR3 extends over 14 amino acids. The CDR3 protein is CASSLGPDPGGLFF. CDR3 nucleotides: TGTGCCAGCAGCTTAGGTCCAGATCCTGGGGGGCTGTTTTTT.

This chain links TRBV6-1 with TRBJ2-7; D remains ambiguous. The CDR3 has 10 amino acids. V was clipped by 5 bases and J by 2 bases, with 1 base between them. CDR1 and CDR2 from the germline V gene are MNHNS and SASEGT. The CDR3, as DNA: TGTGCCAGCAGTACCTACGAGCAGTACTTC. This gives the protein CASSTYEQYF.

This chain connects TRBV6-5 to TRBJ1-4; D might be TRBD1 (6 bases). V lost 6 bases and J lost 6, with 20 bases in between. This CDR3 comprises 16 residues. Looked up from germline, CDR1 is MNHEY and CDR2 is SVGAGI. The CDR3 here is CASRWTAAPTDEKLFF. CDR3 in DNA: TGTGCCAGCAGGTGGACAGCTGCTCCGACGGATGAAAAACTGTTTTTT.